The present T cell receptor (beta chain) was sequenced within a study of Ad26.COV2.S vaccination and SARS-CoV-2 variants (dated by TCRdb to the early 2020s). Regarding the complete study: Vaccine-arm donors came from COV1001, a multicentre, randomized, double-blind, placebo-controlled phase I-IIa trial of Ad26.COV2.S in healthy adults. Ad26.COV2.S was administered intramuscularly at 5 x 10^10 or 1 x 10^11 viral particles, either as a single shot or as two shots given 56 days apart. The specificity and breadth of SARS-CoV-2-reactive T cell receptors after Ad26.COV2.S vaccination were assessed by TCRbeta repertoire sequencing. The TCR-sequenced set comprised approximately 32 samples: some 20 Ad26.COV2.S vaccine recipients, 5 placebo recipients and 8 SARS-CoV-2 convalescent individuals. Trial participants were randomized into five groups of five, in which low-dose or high-dose Ad26.COV2.S was given once or twice, or placebo was given on both occasions. Blinding of investigators to trial group allocation was maintained during experiments and outcome assessment.

Sample treatment or condition, as interpreted from the label and publication: approximately 18 received Ad26.COV2.S at low or high dose, single or two shots; several received placebo; per-sample allocation not given. For vaccine and placebo recipients, repertoires were sequenced using samples collected on day 63 after the first injection. In Cohort 1b, 25 adults aged 18-55 years were enrolled at a single site in Boston, USA, between 29 July and 7 August 2020. Ad26.COV2.S consisted of a replication-incompetent adenovirus type 26 vector by which a prefusion-stabilized SARS-CoV-2 spike protein from the original Wuhan strain was expressed. Overall study outcomes, separate from this receptor: The authors noted that the TCR breadth and depth analyses may have underestimated total T cell responses. Vaccine and placebo recipients had comparable non-spike TCR breadth, which fits with the vaccine containing only spike. Substantial breadth of spike-specific CD8+ and CD4+ T cell responses was reported after vaccination. Comparing responses between vaccine doses or regimens was not something the study was powered to do. Spike-specific TCR breadth was higher in Ad26.COV2.S recipients than in placebo recipients (P = 0.0014).

On this clone itself: The target of this receptor is not known. No base quality values were provided; no much bigger clone lies one nucleotide off.

CDR1 SGHVS and CDR2 FQNEAQ were looked up in the germline V gene. V drops 1 base and J drops 8 bases, leaving 11 bases in between. Spanning cysteine to phenylalanine, the CDR3 consists of 13 amino acids. Only CDR3 DNA remains: 39 bases, in frame from the first base. The immunoSEQ Assay was the method used to sequence TCRbeta CDR3 regions. After extraction, genomic DNA underwent amplification by bias-controlled multiplex PCR, followed by high-throughput sequencing. The original methods were these. To quantify the absolute abundance of each unique TCRbeta CDR3 region, sequences were collapsed and filtered. T cell fraction was estimated by normalizing TCRbeta template counts to usable DNA, with usable DNA measured through amplification of reference genes found in all nucleated cells. Repertoire TCRs were annotated as SARS-CoV-2-specific when V gene, CDR3 amino acid sequence and J gene were exactly matched to a known reactive TCR set. The reference SARS-CoV-2 TCR set came from MIRA and was filtered for enrichment in COVID-19-positive ImmuneCODE repertoires, removing public or cross-reactive TCRs. Drawing on the MIRA antigens, annotated TCRs were analysed further at the level of specific ORF or position within ORF. Breadth was defined as annotated unique rearrangements over total unique productive rearrangements; depth was the summed frequency of those rearrangements. TCR breadth was compared between groups using two-sided Wilcoxon rank-sum tests. TCRdb took over this immuneACCESS table, retaining in-frame rearrangements with V and J assigned. Such tables are incomplete; in checked studies, under half of the missing clones stem from an unresolved V gene, and the remainder is unexplained. V and J calls and clone size follow that table, whereas D and trimming were derived from the DNA. This sample gives about 320,000 clones in total; about 85% of them show up just once. In total, the top ten clones hold roughly 2% of the sample.

The V and J segments used are TRBV7-8 and TRBJ1-1; matching of 5 bases hints at TRBD1 as the D gene. The receptor's source is a person aged 18-60 years who received the Ad26.COV2.S COVID-19 vaccine or a placebo. The sample was peripheral blood, taken in a trial of Ad26.COV2.S vaccine versus placebo. The sequence in DNA is TGTGCCAGCAGCTTAGGGGGGGAGTTAGAAGCTTTCTTT. This translates into CASSLGGELEAFF. Reference TRBV7-8 and TRBJ1-1 proteins supply the regions before and after the CDR3; the full variable domain is: GAGVSQSPRYKVAKRGQDVALRCDPISGHVSLFWYQQALGQGPEFLTYFQNEAQLDKSGLPSDRFFAERPEGSVSTLKIQRTQQEDSAVYLCASSLGGELEAFFGQGTRLTVV.